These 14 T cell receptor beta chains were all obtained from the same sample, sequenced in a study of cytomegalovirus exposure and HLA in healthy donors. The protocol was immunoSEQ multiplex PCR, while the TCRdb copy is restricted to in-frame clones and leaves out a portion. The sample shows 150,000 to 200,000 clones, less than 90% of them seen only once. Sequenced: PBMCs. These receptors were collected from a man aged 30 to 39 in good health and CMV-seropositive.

This CDR3 is CASSSHVLIASYEQYF. CDR3 coding DNA: TGTGCCAGCAGCTCTCACGTTTTAATAGCCTCCTACGAGCAGTACTTC. This chain links TRBV7-2 with TRBJ2-7, with unresolved D. The V and J ends lost 4 bases and 0 bases respectively, with 16 bases between them. Germline V gives CDR1 SGHTA, CDR2 FQGNSA. This CDR3 spans 16 amino acids. The full variable domain, with the rest looked up from reference TRBV7-2 and TRBJ2-7, is GAGVSQSPSNKVTEKGKDVELRCDPISGHTALYWYRQSLGQGLEFLIYFQGNSAPDKSGLPSDRFSAERTGGSVSTLTIQRTQQEDSAVYLCASSSHVLIASYEQYFGPGTRLTVT.

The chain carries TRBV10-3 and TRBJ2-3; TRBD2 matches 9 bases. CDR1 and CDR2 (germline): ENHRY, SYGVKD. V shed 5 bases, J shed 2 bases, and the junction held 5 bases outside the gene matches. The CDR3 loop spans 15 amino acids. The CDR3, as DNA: TGTGCCATCAGTCAGCGGGAGGCGAACACAGATACGCAGTATTTT. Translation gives CAISQREANTDTQYF.

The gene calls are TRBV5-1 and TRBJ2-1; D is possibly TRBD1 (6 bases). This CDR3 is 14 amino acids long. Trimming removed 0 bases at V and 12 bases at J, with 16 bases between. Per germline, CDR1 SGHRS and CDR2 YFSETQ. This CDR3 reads CASSLDRDTVGQFF. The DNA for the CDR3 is TGCGCCAGCAGCTTGGATCGGGACACGGTGGGGCAGTTCTTC.

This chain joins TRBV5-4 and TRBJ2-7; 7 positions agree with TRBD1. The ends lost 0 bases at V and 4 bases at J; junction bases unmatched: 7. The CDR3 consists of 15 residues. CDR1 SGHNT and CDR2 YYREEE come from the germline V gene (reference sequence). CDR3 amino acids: CASSLAPGGGYEQYF. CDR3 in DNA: TGTGCCAGCAGCTTGGCCCCAGGGGGTGGGTACGAGCAGTACTTC.

The chain's CDR3 is CASSLFSGTTDTQYF. The CDR3 DNA reads TGCGCCAGCAGCTTGTTTAGCGGGACTACAGATACGCAGTATTTT. The chain is built from TRBV5-1 and TRBJ2-3, with 8 bases fitting TRBD2. The CDR3 runs 15 residues. Germline CDR1 reads SGHRS; CDR2 reads YFSETQ. The ends lost 1 base at V and 3 bases at J; junction bases unmatched: 4.

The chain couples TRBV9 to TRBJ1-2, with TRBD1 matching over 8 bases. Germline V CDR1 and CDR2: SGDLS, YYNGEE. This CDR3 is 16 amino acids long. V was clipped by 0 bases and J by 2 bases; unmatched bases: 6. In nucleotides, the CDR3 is TGTGCCAGCAGCGTAGTTCGGACAGGGAACAACTATGGCTACACCTTC. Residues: CASSVVRTGNNYGYTF. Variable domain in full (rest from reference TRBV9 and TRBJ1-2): DSGVTQTPKHLITATGQRVTLRCSPRSGDLSVYWYQQSLDQGLQFLIQYYNGEERAKGNILERFSAQQFPDLHSELNLSSLELGDSALYFCASSVVRTGNNYGYTFGSGTRLTVV.

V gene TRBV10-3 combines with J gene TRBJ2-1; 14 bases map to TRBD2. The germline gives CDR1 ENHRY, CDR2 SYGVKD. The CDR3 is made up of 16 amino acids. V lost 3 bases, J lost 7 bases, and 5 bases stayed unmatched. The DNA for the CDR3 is TGTGCCATCAGTGACGGGACTAGCGGGAGTTTAAATGAGCAGTTCTTC. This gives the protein CAISDGTSGSLNEQFF.

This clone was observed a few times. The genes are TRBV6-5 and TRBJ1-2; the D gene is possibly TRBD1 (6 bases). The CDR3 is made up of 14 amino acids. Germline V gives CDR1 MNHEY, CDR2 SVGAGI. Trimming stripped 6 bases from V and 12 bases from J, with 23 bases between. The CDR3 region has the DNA TGTGCCAGCAGCTGGGGGCAAGCGGGGGGCAGGCACACCTTC. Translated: CASSWGQAGGRHTF.

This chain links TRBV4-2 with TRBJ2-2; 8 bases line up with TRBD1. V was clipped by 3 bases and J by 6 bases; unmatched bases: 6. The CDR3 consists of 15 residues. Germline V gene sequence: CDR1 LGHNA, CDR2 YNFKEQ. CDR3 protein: CASSHPGQGSGELFF. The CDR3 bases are TGTGCCAGCAGCCACCCCGGACAGGGCTCCGGGGAGCTGTTTTTT.

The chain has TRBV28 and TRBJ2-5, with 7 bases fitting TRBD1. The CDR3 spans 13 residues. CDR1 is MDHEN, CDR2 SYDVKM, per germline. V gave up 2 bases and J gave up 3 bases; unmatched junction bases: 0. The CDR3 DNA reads TGTGCCAGCAGTTTAACAGGGGAAGAGACCCAGTACTTC. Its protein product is CASSLTGEETQYF.

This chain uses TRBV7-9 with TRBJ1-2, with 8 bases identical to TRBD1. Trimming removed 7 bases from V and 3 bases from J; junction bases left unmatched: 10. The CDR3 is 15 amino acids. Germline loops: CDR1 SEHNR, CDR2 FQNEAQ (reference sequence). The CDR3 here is CASIEPGTGDYGYTF. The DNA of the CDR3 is TGTGCCAGCATCGAACCAGGGACAGGCGACTATGGCTACACCTTC.

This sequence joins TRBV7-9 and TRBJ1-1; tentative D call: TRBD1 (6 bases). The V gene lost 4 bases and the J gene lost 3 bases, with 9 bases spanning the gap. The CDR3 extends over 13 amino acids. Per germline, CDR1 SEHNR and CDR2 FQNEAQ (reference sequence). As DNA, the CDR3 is TGTGCCAGCAGCTCCCGACAGGACACTGAAGCTTTCTTT. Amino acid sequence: CASSSRQDTEAFF.

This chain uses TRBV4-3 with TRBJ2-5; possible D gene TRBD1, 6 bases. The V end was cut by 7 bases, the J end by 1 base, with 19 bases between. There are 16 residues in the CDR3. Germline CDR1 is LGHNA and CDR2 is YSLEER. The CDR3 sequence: CASTRTWTATQETQYF. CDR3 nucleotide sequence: TGCGCCAGCACCCGGACCTGGACAGCTACCCAAGAGACCCAGTACTTC.

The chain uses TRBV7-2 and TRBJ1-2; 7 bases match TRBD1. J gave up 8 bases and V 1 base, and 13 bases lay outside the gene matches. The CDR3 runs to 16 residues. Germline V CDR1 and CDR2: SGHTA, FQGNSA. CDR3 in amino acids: CASSLVEGTVGGGYTF. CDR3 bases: TGTGCCAGCAGCTTAGTGGAGGGGACAGTTGGGGGCGGCTACACCTTC. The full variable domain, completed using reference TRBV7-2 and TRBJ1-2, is GAGVSQSPSNKVTEKGKDVELRCDPISGHTALYWYRQSLGQGLEFLIYFQGNSAPDKSGLPSDRFSAERTGGSVSTLTIQRTQQEDSAVYLCASSLVEGTVGGGYTFGSGTRLTVV.